Listed here is a single TCR beta chain. This sample is part of a study of blood T cell repertoires in COVID-19. For the study at large: Collection of acute and convalescent COVID-19 samples took place in the United States, Italy and Spain. T cells, B-cell-depleted T cells, or PBMCs supplied cDNA or gDNA.

How the authors handled the data: Reference gene primer amplification gave estimated nucleated cell counts. Assay: immunoSEQ multiplex PCR; the TCRdb copy retains only in-frame clones and omits some. V and J calls and clone size are given by that table; D and trimming were obtained from the DNA. Here the sample spans fewer than 200,000 clones, more than 80% being singletons. There are 15 residues in the CDR3. CDR1 and CDR2 (germline): MNHEY, SVGAGI. V lost 2 bases and J lost 2; bases outside the gene matches: 5. This chain joins TRBV6-5 and TRBJ1-2, with TRBD1 matching over 7 bases. The origin of this receptor is a woman aged 55-75 years with acute or convalescent COVID-19. The specimen sequenced was peripheral blood. The CDR3 protein is CASSYTTGNNYGYTF. The CDR3 nucleotides are TGTGCCAGCAGTTACACGACAGGGAACAACTATGGCTACACCTTC.